The T cell receptor (beta chain) under discussion was sequenced for a study of beta chain features in type 1 diabetes. The V end was cut by 2 bases, the J end by 4 bases, with 6 bases between. The CDR3 runs to 13 residues. Germline CDR1 reads SGHTA; CDR2 reads FQGNSA. TCRB transcripts that were expressed got sequenced, as all of the isolated RNA had been reverse transcribed. Sequencing used immunoSEQ multiplex PCR; TCRdb keeps in-frame clones, though not all of them. The sample includes 400,000 to 450,000 clones, approximately 13% of them seen just once. The sequence derives from a man younger than 40 in good health. The specimen was naive CD4+ T cells from blood. This chain links TRBV7-2 with TRBJ1-5, with D unclear. The CDR3 reads CASSLQWNQPQHF. The CDR3 nucleotides are TGTGCCAGCAGCTTACAGTGGAATCAGCCCCAGCATTTT.